What follows are 6 T cell receptor beta chains derived from one specimen sequenced in a study of T cell responses to AZD1222 COVID-19 vaccine. Sequenced by immunoSEQ multiplex PCR; TCRdb stores in-frame clones only, minus some. The sample carries approximately 98,000 clones, approximately 89% recorded once. Sequences were derived from peripheral blood, sampled on day 0 of MenACWY control vaccination. These TCRs come from an adult in good health.

The chain has TRBV4-1 and TRBJ2-3; possibly TRBD2 for D (5 bases). The germline gives CDR1 MGHRA, CDR2 YSYEKL. The CDR3 extends over 14 amino acids. V dropped 3 bases and J dropped 2 bases, with 9 bases sitting between them. The CDR3 DNA is TGCGCCAGCAGCCAGTGGGGAGACACAGATACGCAGTATTTT. Protein: CASSQWGDTDTQYF.

The chain recombines TRBV4-1 with TRBJ2-1, with 8 bases aligning to TRBD2. Per germline, CDR1 MGHRA and CDR2 YSYEKL. The CDR3 runs to 16 residues. Losses at the gene ends were 2 bases for V and 2 bases for J; bases not matched to a gene: 5. The CDR3 nucleotides read TGCGCCAGCAGCCAAAGGAACGGGGGGGCCTACAATGAGCAGTTCTTC. Translation gives CASSQRNGGAYNEQFF.

V gene TRBV7-8 combines with J gene TRBJ1-1; D may be TRBD1 (5 bases). Germline CDR1 is SGHVS and CDR2 is FQNEAQ. The CDR3 has 14 amino acids. V was cut by 1 base and J by 5 bases, with 11 bases left in between. DNA for the CDR3: TGTGCCAGCAGCTTAGTCGGGGGTGGGACTGAAGCTTTCTTT. Translated: CASSLVGGGTEAFF.

The chain combines TRBV6-2 or TRBV6-3 with TRBJ2-1; D is perhaps TRBD2 (5 bases). V gave up 5 bases and J gave up 0 bases, with 14 bases separating them. Germline CDR1 reads MNHEY; CDR2 reads SVGEGT. CDR3 size: 16 residues. The CDR3 loop reads CASSQLSGGSYNEQFF. The DNA for the CDR3 is TGTGCCAGCAGTCAACTCAGCGGCGGCTCCTACAATGAGCAGTTCTTC.

CDR3 DNA: TGTGCCAGCAGCTCCATGGGGGACACTGAAGCTTTCTTT. It encodes CASSSMGDTEAFF. The V gene is TRBV7-9, the J gene TRBJ1-1; a weak D match, TRBD1 (5 bases). The CDR3 has 13 amino acids. The germline CDR1 and CDR2 sequences are SEHNR and FQNEAQ (reference sequence). V was clipped by 4 bases and J by 3 bases, with 9 bases between them.

V gene TRBV29-1 combines with J gene TRBJ1-2; unclear D gene. Germline V lookup: CDR1 SQVTM, CDR2 ANQGSEA. V lost 7 bases, J lost 1 base, and 7 bases lay in between. The CDR3 spans 11 residues. DNA of the CDR3: TGCAGCGGCGGAGATAACTATGGCTACACCTTC. Its translation is CSGGDNYGYTF.